One TCR beta chain is described in this entry. The ends were cut back, 2 bases at V and 2 bases at J, with 8 bases in the middle. The germline V gene has CDR1 SGHTA and CDR2 FQGNSA. The CDR3 runs 14 residues. TCRdb's table, derived via immunoSEQ multiplex PCR, lists solely in-frame clones and lacks some. The sample yields 300,000 to 350,000 clones, more than 70% seen once. This specimen belongs to a study of blood T cell repertoires in COVID-19. This TCR was recovered from a woman aged 70-85 years with COVID-19, enrolled during active disease. Source material: peripheral blood. The rearrangement joins TRBV7-2 to TRBJ2-3, with a possible D match to TRBD1 (5 bases). CDR3 amino acids: CASSLWGHTDTQYF. The CDR3 nucleotides read TGTGCCAGCAGCTTATGGGGCCACACAGATACGCAGTATTTT.